These 12 T cell receptor beta chains were all obtained from the same sample, sequenced in a study of cytomegalovirus exposure and HLA in healthy donors. Both 60 Vbeta primers and 13 Jbeta primers went into the PCR. The method was immunoSEQ multiplex PCR; TCRdb's version includes in-frame clones alone and lacks a portion of them. The data hold hundreds of thousands of clones, with over 80% observed a single time. Sequenced sample: PBMCs. These receptors were collected from a boy younger than 10 in good health and CMV-seronegative.

The V gene is TRBV15, the J gene TRBJ2-7; TRBD1 aligns across 9 bases. The CDR3 runs 16 residues. J was trimmed by 1 base and V by 2 bases; bases with no gene match: 6. The germline V gene encodes CDR1 LNHNV and CDR2 YYDKDF (reference sequence). Written as DNA, the CDR3 is TGTGCCACCAGCAGAACCACAGGGGGCCCTTCCTACGAGCAGTACTTC. Protein product: CATSRTTGGPSYEQYF.

The chain employs TRBV5-1 and TRBJ2-5; 8 bases are a match to TRBD1. The CDR3 spans 12 residues. Germline lookup yields CDR1 SGHRS and CDR2 YFSETQ. V trimming: 3 bases; J trimming: 11 bases; junction bases outside the gene matches: 6. The CDR3 is CASSSGQAHQYF. In nucleotides, the CDR3 is TGCGCCAGCAGCTCGGGACAGGCTCATCAGTACTTC.

Of note for this clone: Compared with germline, one end of the junction differs, possibly owing to a read error. This chain connects TRBV7-9 to TRBJ2-7, with a possible D match to TRBD1 (7 bases). Germline CDR1 reads SEHNR; CDR2 reads FQNEAQ (reference sequence). The CDR3 is 19 residues long. The CDR3 DNA reads as TGTGCCAGCAGCCGTGCGGGACAGCTCGTCAGCGCACGCTCCTACGAGCAGTATTTC. Translating it yields CASSRAGQLVSARSYEQYF.

V gene TRBV19 combines with J gene TRBJ1-2; possible D gene TRBD1, 6 bases. The V end was cut by 3 bases, the J end by 4 bases, with 12 bases between. The CDR3 is made up of 14 amino acids. Germline values: CDR1 LNHDA, CDR2 SQIVND (reference sequence). CDR3 region: CASSIAAGAYGYTF. Here the CDR3 DNA reads TGTGCCAGTAGTATCGCGGCAGGGGCCTATGGCTACACCTTC. The full variable domain, in which reference TRBV19 and TRBJ1-2 provide the parts outside the CDR3, is DGGITQSPKYLFRKEGQNVTLSCEQNLNHDAMYWYRQDPGQGLRLIYYSQIVNDFQKGDIAEGYSVSREKKESFPLTVTSAQKNPTAFYLCASSIAAGAYGYTFGSGTRLTVV.

This clone was counted between two and nine times. The chain combines TRBV6-5 with TRBJ1-5; no clear D. This CDR3 comprises 13 residues. Per the germline V gene, CDR1 is MNHEY and CDR2 is SVGAGI. Trimming cost V 6 bases and J 0 bases, with 6 bases left between them. The CDR3 sequence: CASRRGSNQPQHF. In DNA, the CDR3 is TGTGCCAGCAGGCGGGGTAGCAATCAGCCCCAGCATTTT.

J is TRBJ1-2 and V is TRBV9; possible D gene TRBD1, 5 bases. Germline V gene sequence: CDR1 SGDLS, CDR2 YYNGEE. The CDR3 loop spans 14 amino acids. The V end was cut by 0 bases, the J end by 2 bases, with 8 bases between. The CDR3 DNA reads as TGTGCCAGCAGCGTAGAGGGGCGAAACTATGGCTACACCTTC. Protein product: CASSVEGRNYGYTF.

This chain uses TRBV5-1 with TRBJ2-5, with D possibly being TRBD2 (5 bases). The V gene lost 0 bases and the J gene lost 5 bases, with 14 bases spanning the gap. Germline lookup yields CDR1 SGHRS and CDR2 YFSETQ. The CDR3 spans 15 residues. The CDR3, as DNA: TGCGCCAGCAGCTTGGAGCCCGGGGTAGGGGAGACCCAGTACTTC. As protein: CASSLEPGVGETQYF.

Details on this clone: A read error may produce the germline difference seen at one junction end. The chain recombines TRBV7-7 with TRBJ2-6; TRBD1 aligns across 8 bases. Germline-derived CDR1 and CDR2 are SSHAT and FNYEAQ (reference sequence). The length of the CDR3 is 15 residues. As DNA, the CDR3 is TGTGCTAGCAGCCCCCGGACAGGGACAGCCAACGTCCTGACTTTC. Translated, it gives CASSPRTGTANVLTF. Full variable domain (outside the CDR3, taken from reference TRBV7-7 and TRBJ2-6): GAGVSQSPRYKVTKRGQDVTLRCDPISSHATLYWYQQALGQGPEFLTYFNYEAQPDKSGLPSDRFSAERPEGSISTLTIQRTEQRDSAMYRCASSPRTGTANVLTFGAGSRLTVL.

This chain links TRBV4-1 with TRBJ2-7, with 10 positions matching TRBD2. The CDR3 sequence is 15 residues long. CDR1 is MGHRA and CDR2 is YSYEKL in the germline V gene. J gave up 3 bases and V 1 base, and 3 bases lay outside the gene matches. The chain's CDR3 is CASSQGPSGSYEQYF. Here the CDR3 DNA reads TGCGCCAGCAGCCAAGGGCCTAGCGGGAGCTACGAGCAGTACTTC.

This clone was picked up a small number of times. J is TRBJ2-5 and V is TRBV5-6, with D uncertain. V was trimmed by 1 base and J by 3 bases, leaving 4 bases between them. The CDR3 sequence is 12 residues long. In germline, CDR1 is SGHDT, CDR2 YYEEEE. This CDR3 is CASSLNKETQYF. In DNA form, the CDR3 reads TGTGCCAGCAGCTTGAACAAAGAGACCCAGTACTTC.

The chain combines TRBV6-6 with TRBJ1-5; the D is unclear. With 2 bases removed from V and 0 bases from J, the gap between germline ends came to 5 bases. There are 14 residues in the CDR3. CDR1 and CDR2 from the germline V gene are MNHNY and SVGAGI (reference sequence). CDR3 DNA sequence: TGTGCCAGCAGTTACGAGGCTAGCAATCAGCCCCAGCATTTT. It codes for CASSYEASNQPQHF.

V usage is TRBV19 and J usage is TRBJ2-4, with 9 bases fitting TRBD2. The CDR3 is made up of 16 amino acids. V gave up 10 bases and J gave up 0 bases; unmatched junction bases: 10. The germline V gene encodes CDR1 LNHDA and CDR2 SQIVND (reference sequence). The CDR3 coding sequence is TGTGCCACCCGGGGGACTAGCTCTGTAGCCAAAAACATTCAGTACTTC. Protein: CATRGTSSVAKNIQYF. Complete variable domain (other parts from reference TRBV19 and TRBJ2-4): DGGITQSPKYLFRKEGQNVTLSCEQNLNHDAMYWYRQDPGQGLRLIYYSQIVNDFQKGDIAEGYSVSREKKESFPLTVTSAQKNPTAFYLCATRGTSSVAKNIQYFGAGTRLSVL.